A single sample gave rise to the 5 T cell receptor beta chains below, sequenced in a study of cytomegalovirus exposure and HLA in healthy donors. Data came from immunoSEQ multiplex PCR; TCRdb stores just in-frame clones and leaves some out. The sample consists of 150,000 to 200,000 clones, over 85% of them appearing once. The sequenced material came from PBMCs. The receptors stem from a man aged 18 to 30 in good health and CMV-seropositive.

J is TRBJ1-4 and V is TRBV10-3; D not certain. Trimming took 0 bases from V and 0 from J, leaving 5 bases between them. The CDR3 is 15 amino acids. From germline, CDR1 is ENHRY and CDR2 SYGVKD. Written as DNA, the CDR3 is TGTGCCATCAGTGAGTCCAGTGCAACTAATGAAAAACTGTTTTTT. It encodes CAISESSATNEKLFF.

Written as DNA, the CDR3 is TGCGCCAGCAGCATTCGACAGGGTGACACCGGGGAGCTGTTTTTT. Translated, it gives CASSIRQGDTGELFF. This chain links TRBV5-1 with TRBJ2-2, with 7 bases aligning to TRBD1. V shed 4 bases, J shed 3 bases, and the junction held 6 bases outside the gene matches. Germline-derived CDR1 and CDR2 are SGHRS and YFSETQ. The CDR3 spans 15 residues.

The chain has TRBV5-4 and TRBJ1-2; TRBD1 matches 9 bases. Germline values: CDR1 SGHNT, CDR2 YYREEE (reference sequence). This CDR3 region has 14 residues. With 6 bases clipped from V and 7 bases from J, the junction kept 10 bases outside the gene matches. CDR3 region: CASTTGQGTSGYTF. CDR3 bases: TGTGCCAGCACCACAGGACAGGGGACTTCTGGCTACACCTTC.

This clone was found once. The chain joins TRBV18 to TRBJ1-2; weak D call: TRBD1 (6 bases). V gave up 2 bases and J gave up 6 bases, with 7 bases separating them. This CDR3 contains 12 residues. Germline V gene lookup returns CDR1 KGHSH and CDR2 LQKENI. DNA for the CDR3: TGTGCCAGCTCACCAGACAGGAATGGCTACACCTTC. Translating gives CASSPDRNGYTF.

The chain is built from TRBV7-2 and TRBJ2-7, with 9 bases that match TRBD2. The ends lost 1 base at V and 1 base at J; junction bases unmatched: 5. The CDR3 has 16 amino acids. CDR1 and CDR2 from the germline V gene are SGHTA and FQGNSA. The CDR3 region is CASSLGLAAWSYEQYF. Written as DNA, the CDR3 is TGTGCCAGCAGCTTAGGACTAGCGGCCTGGTCCTACGAGCAGTACTTC.